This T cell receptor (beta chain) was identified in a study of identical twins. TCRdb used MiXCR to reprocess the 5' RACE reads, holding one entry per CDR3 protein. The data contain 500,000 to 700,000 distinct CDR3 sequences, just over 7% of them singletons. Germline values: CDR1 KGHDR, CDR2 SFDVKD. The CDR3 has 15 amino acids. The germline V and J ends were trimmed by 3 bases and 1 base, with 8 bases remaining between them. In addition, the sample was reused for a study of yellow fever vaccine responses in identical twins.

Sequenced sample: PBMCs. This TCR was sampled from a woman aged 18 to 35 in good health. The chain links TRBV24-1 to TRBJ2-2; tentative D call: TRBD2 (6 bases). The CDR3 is CATSDLSGNTGELFF. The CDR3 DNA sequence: TGTGCCACCAGTGATCTTAGCGGGAACACCGGGGAGCTGTTTTTT.